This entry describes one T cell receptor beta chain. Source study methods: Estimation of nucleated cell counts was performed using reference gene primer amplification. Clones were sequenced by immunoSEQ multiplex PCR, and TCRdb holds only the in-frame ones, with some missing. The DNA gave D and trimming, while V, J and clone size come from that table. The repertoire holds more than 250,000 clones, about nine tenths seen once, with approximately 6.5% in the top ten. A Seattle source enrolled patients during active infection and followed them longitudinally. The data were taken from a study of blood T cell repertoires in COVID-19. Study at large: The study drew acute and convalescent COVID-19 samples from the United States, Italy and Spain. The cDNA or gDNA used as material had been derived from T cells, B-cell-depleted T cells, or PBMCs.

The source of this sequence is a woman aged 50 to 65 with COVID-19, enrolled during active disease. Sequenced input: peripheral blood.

CDR3 in DNA: TGTGCCAGCAGCCGCAGCGGCACAGATACGCAGTATTTT. This translates into CASSRSGTDTQYF. The J gene is TRBJ2-3, the V gene TRBV3-1 (or the pseudogene TRBV3-2); unclear D gene. This CDR3 contains 13 residues. Trimming took 4 bases from V and 1 from J, leaving 6 bases between them. Germline CDR1 LGHDT, CDR2 YNNKEL (reference sequence).